The next 29 T cell receptor beta chains were all read from a single sample in a study of blood T cell repertoires in COVID-19. Assay used: immunoSEQ multiplex PCR; TCRdb lists only in-frame clones, some missing. The data show under 500,000 clones, approximately 90% seen once. Source material: peripheral blood. The receptors come from a woman aged 25-40 years with acute or convalescent COVID-19.

The CDR3 DNA reads TGTGCCAGCAGCTTGGGCCCAGGCCACTATGGCTACACCTTC. It specifies CASSLGPGHYGYTF. This chain links TRBV7-2 with TRBJ1-2; D is undetermined. Germline CDR1 is SGHTA and CDR2 is FQGNSA. The CDR3 length is 14 residues. Trimming took off 3 bases at V and 3 bases at J, with 11 bases between the two ends.

The chain joins TRBV5-1 to TRBJ2-7; 11 bases fit TRBD2. In germline, CDR1 is SGHRS, CDR2 YFSETQ. Germline trimming cut 1 base from V and 4 bases from J; bases unmatched to any gene: 1. CDR3 size: 14 residues. The CDR3 here is CASSLTSGGYEQYF. CDR3 DNA sequence: TGCGCCAGCAGCTTGACTAGCGGGGGATACGAGCAGTACTTC.

V gene TRBV9 combines with J gene TRBJ2-3, with D possibly being TRBD2 (6 bases). Per the germline V gene, CDR1 is SGDLS and CDR2 is YYNGEE. Trimming took off 7 bases at V and 2 bases at J, with 17 bases between the two ends. This CDR3 has 15 amino acids. This CDR3 is CASRAGGTSTDTQYF. The CDR3 DNA reads as TGTGCCAGCCGCGCCGGCGGGACCTCCACAGATACGCAGTATTTT.

This chain links TRBV4-1 with TRBJ1-1; TRBD1 matches at 8 bases. V trimming: 3 bases; J trimming: 2 bases; junction bases outside the gene matches: 14. The germline V gene encodes CDR1 MGHRA and CDR2 YSYEKL. The CDR3 has 18 amino acids. The CDR3 DNA follows: TGCGCCAGCAGCCAGAGAAGGACAGGGATTCCTAGCAACACTGAAGCTTTCTTT. Its protein product is CASSQRRTGIPSNTEAFF.

This clone was seen once. The chain couples TRBV5-1 to TRBJ1-1; D ambiguous. CDR3 length: 14 residues. In germline, CDR1 is SGHRS, CDR2 YFSETQ. The germline V and J ends were trimmed by 4 bases and 2 bases, with 12 bases remaining between them. CDR3 sequence (DNA): TGCGCCAGCAGCCTCCCTTTGGGCAACACTGAAGCTTTCTTT. This codes for CASSLPLGNTEAFF.

The chain recombines TRBV3-1 (or the pseudogene TRBV3-2) with TRBJ2-7, with 8 bases fitting TRBD2. The CDR3 spans 14 residues. Germline CDR1 reads LGHDT; CDR2 reads YNNKEL (reference sequence). After removal of 6 bases from V and 5 bases from J, the junction contained 9 bases not matched to a gene. As DNA, the CDR3 is TGTGCCAGCAGTACTAGCGGTGGCTTCCACGAGCAGTACTTC. As protein: CASSTSGGFHEQYF.

The chain is built from TRBV12-5 and TRBJ2-2, with 8 bases aligning to TRBD1. Losses at the gene ends were 5 bases for V and 7 bases for J; bases not matched to a gene: 12. The CDR3 is made up of 16 amino acids. CDR1 and CDR2 (germline): LGHNT, FRNRAP. The CDR3: CASGGPQGAYVGELFF. Here the CDR3 DNA reads TGTGCTAGTGGTGGGCCCCAGGGGGCGTATGTCGGGGAGCTGTTTTTT.

The chain carries TRBV6-5 and TRBJ2-5; D not resolved. CDR3 length: 13 amino acids. V lost 3 bases, J lost 1 base, and 6 bases lay in between. Germline V gene data show CDR1 as MNHEY and CDR2 as SVGAGI. Here the CDR3 DNA reads TGTGCCAGCAGTTATGCCAGCCAAGAGACCCAGTACTTC. Amino acid sequence: CASSYASQETQYF.

The chain uses TRBV28 and TRBJ1-5, with TRBD1 matching over 8 bases. V lost 5 bases, J lost 4 bases, and 7 bases stayed unmatched. This CDR3 comprises 15 residues. CDR1 is MDHEN and CDR2 is SYDVKM in the germline V gene. CDR3 region: CASSRSTGANQPQHF. The CDR3 coding sequence is TGTGCCAGCAGTCGATCGACAGGGGCAAATCAGCCCCAGCATTTT.

This chain links TRBV5-1 with TRBJ2-7; the match to TRBD2 covers 8 bases. CDR1 and CDR2 from the germline V gene are SGHRS and YFSETQ. There are 15 residues in the CDR3. V shed 0 bases, J shed 7 bases, and the junction held 9 bases outside the gene matches. Here the CDR3 reads CASSLGNSGVLEQYF. Here the CDR3 DNA reads TGCGCCAGCAGCTTGGGGAATAGCGGGGTTTTGGAGCAGTACTTC.

The chain combines TRBV19 with TRBJ1-3, with 7 bases aligning to TRBD1. Germline CDR1 reads LNHDA; CDR2 reads SQIVND (reference sequence). V gave up 9 bases and J gave up 5 bases; unmatched junction bases: 13. The CDR3 contains 15 residues. In DNA, the CDR3 is TGTGCCAGCGCAAGACCCGGGACAGCAAGAAACACCATATATTTT. This translates into CASARPGTARNTIYF.

The gene calls are TRBV11-2 and TRBJ2-5; 10 positions agree with TRBD2. J lost 4 bases, V lost 1 base, and 6 bases had no gene match. The CDR3 contains 16 residues. Germline CDR1 reads SGHAT; CDR2 reads FQNNGV. CDR3 sequence: CASSLAAGGPGETQYF. In DNA, the CDR3 is TGTGCCAGCAGCTTAGCAGCGGGGGGGCCAGGAGAGACCCAGTACTTC.

This clone was recorded once. The chain carries TRBV9 and TRBJ2-3; D perhaps matches TRBD2 (6 bases). With 5 bases removed from V and 2 bases from J, the gap between germline ends came to 21 bases. The CDR3 contains 17 residues. Germline V gene sequence: CDR1 SGDLS, CDR2 YYNGEE. The CDR3 region is CASSDLSGTLDTDTQYF. CDR3 DNA: TGTGCCAGCAGTGACCTTTCCGGGACTTTAGACACAGATACGCAGTATTTT.

The genes are TRBV9 and TRBJ2-3; TRBD2 agrees at 9 bases. Germline-derived CDR1 and CDR2 are SGDLS and YYNGEE. This CDR3 region has 16 residues. V was pared by 2 bases and J by 2 bases, with 6 bases of the junction left unmatched. DNA for the CDR3: TGTGCCAGCAGCGTCGCTAGCGGGGCGTACACAGATACGCAGTATTTT. As protein: CASSVASGAYTDTQYF.

This clone was recorded once. The genes are TRBV28 and TRBJ1-1; the D is unclear. Germline V CDR1 and CDR2: MDHEN, SYDVKM. V was clipped by 1 base and J by 11 bases, with 11 bases between them. CDR3 length: 12 residues. This CDR3 is CASSLSRREAFF. In DNA, the CDR3 is TGTGCCAGCAGTTTATCGCGAAGGGAGGCTTTCTTT.

This clone was observed a single time. CDR3 in amino acids: CASSSEREMYNEQFF. CDR3 in DNA: TGTGCCAGCAGTTCAGAGAGGGAGATGTACAATGAGCAGTTCTTC. The rearrangement joins TRBV2 to TRBJ2-1, with D possibly TRBD2 on 5 matching bases. The CDR3 is 15 amino acids. V dropped 5 bases and J dropped 4 bases, with 15 bases sitting between them. Germline V gene data show CDR1 as SNHLY and CDR2 as FYNNEI.

This chain's CDR3 is CASSQDPAGGLNEQFF. The CDR3 DNA reads TGTGCCAGCAGCCAAGACCCAGCGGGGGGGCTGAATGAGCAGTTCTTC. The chain uses TRBV4-2 and TRBJ2-1; 10 bases map to TRBD2. CDR1 is LGHNA, CDR2 YNFKEQ, per germline. The CDR3 loop spans 16 amino acids. The J segment lost 7 bases and the V segment lost 0 bases, leaving 6 bases of the junction unmatched.

This chain connects TRBV28 to TRBJ2-1; 8 bases agree with TRBD2. Germline CDR1 and CDR2: MDHEN and SYDVKM. The V segment lost 3 bases and the J segment 4 bases; nucleotides outside the gene matches: 8. The CDR3 totals 16 residues. For the CDR3, the DNA is TGTGCCAGCAGTTTTTCCGACGGGGGGGTTTACAATGAGCAGTTCTTC. This encodes CASSFSDGGVYNEQFF.

The chain combines TRBV5-8 with TRBJ1-5; 9 bases are a match to TRBD1. Unmatched junction bases numbered 6, after V lost 2 bases and J lost 6 bases. CDR1 is SGHTS and CDR2 is YDEGEE in the germline V gene. The CDR3 runs to 15 residues. The CDR3 region has the DNA TGTGCCAGCAGCTTCTCCGGGACAGGGCTTCAGCCCCAGCATTTT. As protein: CASSFSGTGLQPQHF. The whole variable domain, filled in from reference TRBV5-8 and TRBJ1-5, reads EAGVTQSPTHLIKTRGQQATLRCSPISGHTSVYWYQQALGLGLQFLLWYDEGEERNRGNFPPRFSGRQFPNYSSELNVNALELEDSALYLCASSFSGTGLQPQHFGDGTRLSIL.

V and J are TRBV2 and TRBJ2-3; D not resolved. Germline assignment: CDR1 SNHLY and CDR2 FYNNEI. CDR3 length: 15 residues. Trimming shortened V by 8 bases and J by 4 bases, and 19 bases separated the two germline ends. CDR3 in amino acids: CASHLPDLSADTQYF. CDR3 bases: TGTGCCAGCCACCTCCCTGACTTGAGCGCAGATACGCAGTATTTT.

The CDR3 protein is CASSSQGENYGYTF. In DNA form, the CDR3 reads TGTGCCAGCAGCTCACAGGGAGAAAACTATGGCTACACCTTC. The chain uses TRBV7-9 and TRBJ1-2; possibly TRBD1 for D (6 bases). V shed 4 bases and J shed 2 bases, with 11 bases lying between them. Germline CDR1 is SEHNR and CDR2 is FQNEAQ (reference sequence). The CDR3 has 14 residues.

The chain carries TRBV9 and TRBJ2-2; 8 bases match TRBD2. The CDR3 runs 16 residues. Trimming at V came to 4 bases and at J to 4 bases, leaving 9 bases not matched to a gene. The germline V gene encodes CDR1 SGDLS and CDR2 YYNGEE. Here the CDR3 DNA reads TGTGCCAGCAGCCCTCGCGGACGGGGGGGCACCGGGGAGCTGTTTTTT. Its translation: CASSPRGRGGTGELFF.

The J gene is TRBJ2-5, the V gene TRBV4-2; TRBD2 aligns across 11 bases. V lost 4 bases to trimming and J lost 2 bases; unmatched junction nucleotides: 6. Germline CDR1 is LGHNA and CDR2 is YNFKEQ. The CDR3 runs 16 residues. The CDR3 protein is CASSLVAGGWQETQYF. The CDR3 DNA reads as TGTGCCAGCAGCCTGGTAGCGGGGGGGTGGCAAGAGACCCAGTACTTC.

Note on this clone: Other nucleotide sequences in the sample specify the same CDR3. The chain links TRBV7-9 to TRBJ2-3; perhaps TRBD1 as D (6 bases). Germline-derived CDR1 and CDR2 are SEHNR and FQNEAQ (reference sequence). The CDR3 spans 15 residues. Deletions cut 3 bases from V and 0 bases from J, with 10 bases between. In DNA form, the CDR3 reads TGTGCCAGCAGCTTCGGACAGAAAAGCACAGATACGCAGTATTTT. Encoded protein: CASSFGQKSTDTQYF.

The DNA for the CDR3 is TGTGCCAGCAGCTCAGGGAATAATTCACCCCTCCACTTT. Amino acids: CASSSGNNSPLHF. The V gene is TRBV7-3, the J gene TRBJ1-6, with TRBD1 as a possible D gene (5 bases). The CDR3 loop spans 13 amino acids. V was pared by 4 bases and J by 5 bases, with 6 bases between. Germline CDR1 is SGHTA and CDR2 is FQGTGA.

This clone was observed once. The DNA of the CDR3 is TGTGCCAGTAGTTTTCCACCATCGGGCAATGAGCAGTTCTTC. This codes for CASSFPPSGNEQFF. J is TRBJ2-1 and V is TRBV19, with no clear D. Germline loops: CDR1 LNHDA, CDR2 SQIVND (reference sequence). Trimming shortened V by 5 bases and J by 6 bases, and 14 bases separated the two germline ends. This CDR3 region has 14 residues.

The chain is built from TRBV30 and TRBJ1-2, with D possibly being TRBD1 (5 bases). The germline V and J ends were trimmed by 4 bases and 6 bases, with 24 bases remaining between them. This CDR3 is 16 amino acids long. Germline assignment: CDR1 GTSNPN and CDR2 SVGIG (reference sequence). The CDR3 DNA reads as TGTGCCTGGAACGGCCGGGGAGTAGGAGGGGTTAATGGCTACACCTTC. This gives the protein CAWNGRGVGGVNGYTF.

V gene TRBV3-1 (or the pseudogene TRBV3-2) combines with J gene TRBJ2-2; 8 positions match TRBD1. The J segment lost 5 bases and the V segment lost 3 bases, leaving 8 bases of the junction unmatched. The CDR3 length is 16 residues. From germline, CDR1 is LGHDT and CDR2 YNNKEL (reference sequence). The CDR3 here is CASSHRQGSETGELFF. CDR3 bases: TGTGCCAGCAGCCACCGACAGGGGAGTGAGACCGGGGAGCTGTTTTTT.

The chain couples TRBV5-4 to TRBJ1-4; D is uncertain. The CDR3 has 15 amino acids. Per the germline V gene, CDR1 is SGHNT and CDR2 is YYREEE (reference sequence). V lost 0 bases to trimming and J lost 4 bases, with 10 bases between them. The DNA for the CDR3 is TGTGCCAGCAGCTTGGGCGGCCCCAATAATGAAAAACTGTTTTTT. Amino acids: CASSLGGPNNEKLFF.